Below, one T cell receptor (beta chain) is given with its context. In its sample, this clonotype was seen many times. No cognate antigen has been identified for it. No quality values exist for individual bases; no much larger clone is one base distant. Taken from the germline V gene (reference sequence), the CDR1 and CDR2 loops are LNHDA and SQIVND. Trimming takes 4 bases off V and 7 bases off J; junction bases not matched to a gene: 9. The CDR3, from cysteine to phenylalanine, totals 14 residues. Only CDR3 DNA is held: 42 bases, read in frame from base 1. The entry originates in a study of T cells in Graves' hyperthyroidism and ophthalmopathy (dated by TCRdb to about 2019). Context from the whole study: Peripheral blood samples were taken at the time of initial diagnosis, prior to any treatment. An independent validation cohort of around 19 hyperthyroidism patients and approximately 16 patients who later progressed to ophthalmopathy tested prospective prediction of ophthalmopathy. The 100 discovery patients were randomly divided into training and test sets at a 7:3 ratio. The study also compared thyroid tissue and blood T-cell repertoires from several Graves' hyperthyroidism patients. Following sampling, methimazole starting at 30 mg daily was given to hyperthyroidism patients, and high-dose intravenous methylprednisolone was given to ophthalmopathy patients. The paper describes TCR Vbeta CDR3 sequencing of around 140 peripheral blood samples, made up of roughly 40 ophthalmopathy patients, some 80 hyperthyroidism patients and some 17 progressor patients. To identify TCR V-J signatures that set the groups apart, the researchers used a discovery cohort of 100 patients, made up of 43 with Graves' ophthalmopathy and about 60 with stable Graves' hyperthyroidism.

A patient counted as having stable Graves' hyperthyroidism if no progression to ophthalmopathy occurred over 18 months of follow-up. Hyperthyroidism patients were aged 18 to 65 years and newly diagnosed, with disease duration of less than 2 months. Exclusion was applied to patients with uncontrolled infections, other autoimmune diseases, pregnancy or lactation. Diagnoses were based on clinical symptoms, serum thyroxine and TRAb, thyroid ultrasound and orbital computed tomography. Ficoll-Paque density gradient centrifugation was used to isolate PBMCs from 9.5 to 10 ml of fresh peripheral blood. Total RNA was extracted with Trizol reagent, and quality was checked on an Agilent 2100 Bioanalyzer. The TCR beta CDR3 regions were amplified from the RNA transcripts. A first-round RT-PCR of the TCR CDR3 used the HTBI primer set with the Qiagen OneStep RT-PCR kit. Libraries were constructed in a second round of multiplex PCR, after which size selection and purification were performed. Libraries were sequenced paired-end with 100 bp reads on an Illumina HiSeq2000. On the study's bioinformatics: SOAPnuke was used to process the raw data, throwing out any read that contained adapters or uncalled bases, had a mean Phred below 15, or lacked an exact constant-primer or identifier match. High-quality paired reads were merged using COPE v1.2.5, and each unique nucleotide sequence was defined as a clonotype. Clonotypes were aligned to IMGT TRBV, TRBD and TRBJ reference segments using MiTCR v1.1. Only V-J combinations with frequency above 0.0001, covering 99% to 99.2% of repertoires, were analysed. The TCS score was defined as the ratio of F50 (clonal expansion) to E x V (chaos), calculated using BLOSUM62-based TCRdist between CDR3 peptides within each V-J. Welch's t-statistics and random forest reduced approximately 520 V-J features to under 15, which were used in a naive Bayes classifier (R e1071). Thyroid-blood repertoire similarity was quantified with the Morisita-Horn index. TCRdb reanalyzed the raw reads on its own, using fastp at Q25 for trimming and MiXCR for clone calling, and kept in-frame beta chains. Each entry is one CDR3 protein sequence, shown with its most common DNA and genes. The V and J calls follow TCRdb's processing rather than the paper's. This sample comprises 700,000 to 950,000 distinct CDR3 sequences, roughly 32% of them detected only once. The ten largest clones represent around 29% of the sample.

The study at large found these results: Most expanded thyroid clonotypes (frequency above 0.001) were also found in blood, which suggests that blood repertoires may mirror thyroid immune responses. No statistical method was used to set the sample size in advance, and investigators knew the group allocation. Ophthalmopathy was separated from stable hyperthyroidism by a 13 V-J signature model, with 85% to 90% sensitivity and roughly 81% specificity obtained in cross-validation and 80%/75% obtained in testing. During validation, the model predicted progression to ophthalmopathy a median of roughly 7.1 months ahead of onset, with more than 55% sensitivity and 72% to 85% specificity.

Material for sequencing was blood. The TCR originated in a woman aged 40 to 55 with Graves' hyperthyroidism. The chain links TRBV19 with TRBJ2-7, with 8 bases matching TRBD2. The sequence in DNA is TGTGCCAGTAGTAACCGGGACGGCGGGAGGGAGCAGTACTTC. This translates into CASSNRDGGREQYF.